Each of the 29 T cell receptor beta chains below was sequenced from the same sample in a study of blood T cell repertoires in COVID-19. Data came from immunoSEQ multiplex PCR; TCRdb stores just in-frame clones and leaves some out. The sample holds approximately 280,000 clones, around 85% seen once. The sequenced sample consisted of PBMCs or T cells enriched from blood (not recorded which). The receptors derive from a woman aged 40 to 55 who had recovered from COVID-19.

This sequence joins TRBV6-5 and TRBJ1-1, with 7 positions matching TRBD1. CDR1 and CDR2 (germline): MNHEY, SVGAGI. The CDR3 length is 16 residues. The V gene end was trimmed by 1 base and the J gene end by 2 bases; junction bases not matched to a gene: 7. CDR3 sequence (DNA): TGTGCCAGCAGTTACTTGACAGGGAGGCGAAACACTGAAGCTTTCTTT. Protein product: CASSYLTGRRNTEAFF.

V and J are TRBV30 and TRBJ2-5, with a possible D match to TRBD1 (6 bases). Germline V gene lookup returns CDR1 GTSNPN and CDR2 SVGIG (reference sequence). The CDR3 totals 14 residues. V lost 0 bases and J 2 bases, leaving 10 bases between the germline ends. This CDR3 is CAWSVQGGQETQYF. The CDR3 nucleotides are TGTGCCTGGAGTGTACAGGGCGGGCAAGAGACCCAGTACTTC. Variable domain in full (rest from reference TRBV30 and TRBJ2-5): SQTIHQWPATLVQPVGSPLSLECTVEGTSNPNLYWYRQAAGRGLQLLFYSVGIGQISSEVPQNLSASRPQDRQFILSSKKLLLSDSGFYLCAWSVQGGQETQYFGPGTRLLVL.

CDR3 DNA: TGTGCCAGCAGCTTACTAGACAGAGATAATTCACCCCTCCACTTT. Translation gives CASSLLDRDNSPLHF. The chain recombines TRBV7-9 with TRBJ1-6; possibly TRBD1 for D (5 bases). The ends were cut back, 2 bases at V and 5 bases at J, with 10 bases in the middle. This CDR3 has 15 amino acids. CDR1 SEHNR and CDR2 FQNEAQ come from the germline V gene (reference sequence).

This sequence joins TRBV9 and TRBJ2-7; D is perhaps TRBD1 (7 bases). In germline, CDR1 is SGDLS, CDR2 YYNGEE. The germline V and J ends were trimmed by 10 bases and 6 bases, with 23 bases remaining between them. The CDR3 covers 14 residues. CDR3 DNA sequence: TGTGCCTGGGAGGAGGGGGCAGGGCCCTGCGAGCAGTACTTC. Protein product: CAWEEGAGPCEQYF.

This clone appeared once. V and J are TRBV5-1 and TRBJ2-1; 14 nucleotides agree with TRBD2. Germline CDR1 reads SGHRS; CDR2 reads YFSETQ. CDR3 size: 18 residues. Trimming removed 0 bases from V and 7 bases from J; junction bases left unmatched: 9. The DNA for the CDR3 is TGCGCCAGCAGCTTGGGGTCCGGGACTAGCGGGAGCATAAATGAGCAGTTCTTC. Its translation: CASSLGSGTSGSINEQFF.

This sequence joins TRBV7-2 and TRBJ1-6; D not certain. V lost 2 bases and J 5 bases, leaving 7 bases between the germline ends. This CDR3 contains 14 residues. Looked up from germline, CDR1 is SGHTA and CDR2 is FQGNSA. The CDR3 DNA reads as TGTGCCAGCAGCTTAATGCGGGATAATTCACCCCTCCACTTT. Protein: CASSLMRDNSPLHF.

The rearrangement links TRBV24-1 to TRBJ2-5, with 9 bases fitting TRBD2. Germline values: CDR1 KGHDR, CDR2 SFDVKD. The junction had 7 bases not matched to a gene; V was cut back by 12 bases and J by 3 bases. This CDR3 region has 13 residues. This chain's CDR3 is CASGASGKETQYF. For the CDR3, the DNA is TGTGCCTCGGGGGCTAGCGGGAAAGAGACCCAGTACTTC.

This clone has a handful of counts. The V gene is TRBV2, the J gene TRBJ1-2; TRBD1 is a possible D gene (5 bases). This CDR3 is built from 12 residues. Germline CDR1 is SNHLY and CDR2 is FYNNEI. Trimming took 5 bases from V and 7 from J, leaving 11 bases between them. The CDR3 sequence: CASSPRVRGYTF. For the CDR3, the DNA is TGTGCCAGCAGTCCCAGGGTTCGTGGCTACACCTTC.

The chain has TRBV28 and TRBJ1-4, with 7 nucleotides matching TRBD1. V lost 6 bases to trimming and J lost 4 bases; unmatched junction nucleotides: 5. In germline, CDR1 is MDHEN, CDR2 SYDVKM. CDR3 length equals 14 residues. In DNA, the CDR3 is TGTGCCAGCAGCCTTGGGACAGTTAATGAAAAACTGTTTTTT. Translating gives CASSLGTVNEKLFF. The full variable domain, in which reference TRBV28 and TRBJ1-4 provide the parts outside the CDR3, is DVKVTQSSRYLVKRTGEKVFLECVQDMDHENMFWYRQDPGLGLRLIYFSYDVKMKEKGDIPEGYSVSREKKERFSLILESASTNQTSMYLCASSLGTVNEKLFFGSGTQLSVL.

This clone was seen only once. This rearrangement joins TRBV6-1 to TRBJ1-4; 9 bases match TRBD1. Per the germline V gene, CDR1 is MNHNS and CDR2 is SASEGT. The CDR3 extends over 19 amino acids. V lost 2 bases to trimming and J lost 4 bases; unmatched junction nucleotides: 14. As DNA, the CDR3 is TGTGCCAGCAGTGAATATGAAAGCGGGACAGGGTACCGTAATGAAAAACTGTTTTTT. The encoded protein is CASSEYESGTGYRNEKLFF.

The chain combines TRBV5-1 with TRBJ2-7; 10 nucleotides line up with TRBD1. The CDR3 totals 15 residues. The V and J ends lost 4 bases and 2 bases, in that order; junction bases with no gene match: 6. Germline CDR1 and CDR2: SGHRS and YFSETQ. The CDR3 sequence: CASSQTGGPAYEQYF. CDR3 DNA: TGCGCCAGCAGCCAGACAGGGGGCCCAGCCTACGAGCAGTACTTC.

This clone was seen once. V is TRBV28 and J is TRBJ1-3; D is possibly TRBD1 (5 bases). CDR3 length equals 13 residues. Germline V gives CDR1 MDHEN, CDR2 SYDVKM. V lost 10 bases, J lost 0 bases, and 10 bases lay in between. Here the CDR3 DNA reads TGTGCCATTAGGGGACTCTCTGGAAACACCATATATTTT. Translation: CAIRGLSGNTIYF.

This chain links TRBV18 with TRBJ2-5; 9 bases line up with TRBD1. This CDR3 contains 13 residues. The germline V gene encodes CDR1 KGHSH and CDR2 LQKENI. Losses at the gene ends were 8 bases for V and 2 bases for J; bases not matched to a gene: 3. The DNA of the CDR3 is TGTGCCAGCAAGGGGACAGGGCAAGAGACCCAGTACTTC. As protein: CASKGTGQETQYF.

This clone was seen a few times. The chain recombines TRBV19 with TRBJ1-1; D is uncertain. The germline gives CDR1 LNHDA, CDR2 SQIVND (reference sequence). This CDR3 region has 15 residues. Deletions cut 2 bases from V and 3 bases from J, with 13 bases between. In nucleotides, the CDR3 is TGTGCCAGTAGTATATTATCTACAGACCACACTGAAGCTTTCTTT. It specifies CASSILSTDHTEAFF. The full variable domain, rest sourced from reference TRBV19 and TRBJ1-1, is DGGITQSPKYLFRKEGQNVTLSCEQNLNHDAMYWYRQDPGQGLRLIYYSQIVNDFQKGDIAEGYSVSREKKESFPLTVTSAQKNPTAFYLCASSILSTDHTEAFFGQGTRLTVV.

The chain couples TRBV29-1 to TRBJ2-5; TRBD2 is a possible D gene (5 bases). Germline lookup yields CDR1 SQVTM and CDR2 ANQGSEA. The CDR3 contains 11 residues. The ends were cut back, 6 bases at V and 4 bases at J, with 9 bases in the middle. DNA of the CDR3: TGCAGCGTCCGGAGGAGAGAGACCCAGTACTTC. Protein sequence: CSVRRRETQYF.

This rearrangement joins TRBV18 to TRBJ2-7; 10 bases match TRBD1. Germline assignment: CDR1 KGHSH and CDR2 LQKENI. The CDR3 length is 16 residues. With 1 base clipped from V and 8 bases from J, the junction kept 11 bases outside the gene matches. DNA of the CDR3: TGTGCCAGCTCACCACGGGGCACCGGGACAGGGGAGAAGCAGTACTTC. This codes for CASSPRGTGTGEKQYF.

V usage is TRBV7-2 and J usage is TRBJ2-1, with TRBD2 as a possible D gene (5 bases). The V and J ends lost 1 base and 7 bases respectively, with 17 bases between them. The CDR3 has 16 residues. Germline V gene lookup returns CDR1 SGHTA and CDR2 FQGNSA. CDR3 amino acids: CASSLVLGSGSNEQFF. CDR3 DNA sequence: TGTGCCAGCAGCTTAGTTTTAGGGAGTGGGTCAAATGAGCAGTTCTTC.

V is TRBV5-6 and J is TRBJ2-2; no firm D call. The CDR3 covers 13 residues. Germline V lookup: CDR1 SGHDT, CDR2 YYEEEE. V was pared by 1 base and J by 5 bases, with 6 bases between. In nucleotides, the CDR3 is TGTGCCAGCAGCTTGTTTCTAACCGGGGAGCTGTTTTTT. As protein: CASSLFLTGELFF.

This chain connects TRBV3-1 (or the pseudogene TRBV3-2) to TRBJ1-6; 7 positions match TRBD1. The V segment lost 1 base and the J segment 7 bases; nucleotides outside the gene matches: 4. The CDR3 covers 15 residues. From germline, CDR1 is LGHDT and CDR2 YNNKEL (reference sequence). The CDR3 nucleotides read TGTGCCAGCAGCCAAGGGACAGGCCCAAATTCACCCCTCCACTTT. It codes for CASSQGTGPNSPLHF.

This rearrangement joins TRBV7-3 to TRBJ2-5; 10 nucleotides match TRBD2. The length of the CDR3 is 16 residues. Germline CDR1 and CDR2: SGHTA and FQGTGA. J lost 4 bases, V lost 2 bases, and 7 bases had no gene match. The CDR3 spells CASSLAGASGRETQYF. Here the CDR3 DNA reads TGTGCCAGCAGCTTAGCCGGGGCTAGCGGGAGAGAGACCCAGTACTTC.

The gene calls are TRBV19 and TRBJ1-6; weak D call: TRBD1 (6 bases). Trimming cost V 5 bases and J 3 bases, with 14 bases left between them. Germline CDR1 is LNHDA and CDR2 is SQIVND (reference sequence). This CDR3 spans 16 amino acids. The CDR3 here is CASSPRRGGYNSPLHF. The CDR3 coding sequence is TGTGCCAGTAGTCCCCGACGAGGGGGCTATAATTCACCCCTCCACTTT.

The CDR3 here is CASSLGGASETQYF. CDR3 DNA: TGCGCCAGCAGCTTGGGGGGAGCTTCCGAGACCCAGTACTTC. The V call is TRBV5-1, the J call TRBJ2-5, with D possibly being TRBD2 (5 bases). Trimming stripped 0 bases from V and 5 bases from J, with 11 bases between. The CDR3 has 14 amino acids. CDR1 is SGHRS, CDR2 YFSETQ, per germline.

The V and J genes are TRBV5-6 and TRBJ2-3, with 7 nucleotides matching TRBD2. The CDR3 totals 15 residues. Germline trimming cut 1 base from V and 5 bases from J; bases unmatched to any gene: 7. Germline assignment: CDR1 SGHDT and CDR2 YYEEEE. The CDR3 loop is CASSLWGGSVDTQYF. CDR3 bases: TGTGCCAGCAGCTTGTGGGGCGGGAGTGTAGATACGCAGTATTTT. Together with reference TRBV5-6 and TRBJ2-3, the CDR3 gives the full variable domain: DAGVTQSPTHLIKTRGQQVTLRCSPKSGHDTVSWYQQALGQGPQFIFQYYEEEERQRGNFPDRFSGHQFPNYSSELNVNALLLGDSALYLCASSLWGGSVDTQYFGPGTRLTVL.

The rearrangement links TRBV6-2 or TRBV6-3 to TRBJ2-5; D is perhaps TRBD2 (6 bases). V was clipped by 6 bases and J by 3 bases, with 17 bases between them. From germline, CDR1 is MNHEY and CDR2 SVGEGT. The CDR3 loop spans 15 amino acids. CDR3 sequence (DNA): TGTGCCAGCAGCACCCTGGGGACTGGTAAAGAGACCCAGTACTTC. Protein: CASSTLGTGKETQYF.

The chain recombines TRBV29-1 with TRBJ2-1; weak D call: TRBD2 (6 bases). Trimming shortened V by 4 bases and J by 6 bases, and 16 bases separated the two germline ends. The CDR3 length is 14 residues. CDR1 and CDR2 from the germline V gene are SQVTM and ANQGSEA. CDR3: CSVAGGLAGNEQFF. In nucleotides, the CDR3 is TGCAGCGTTGCAGGAGGGCTAGCTGGCAATGAGCAGTTCTTC.

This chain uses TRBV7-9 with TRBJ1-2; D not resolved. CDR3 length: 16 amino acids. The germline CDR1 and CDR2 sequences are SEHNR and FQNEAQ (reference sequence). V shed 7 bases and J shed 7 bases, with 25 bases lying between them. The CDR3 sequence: CASNYRSTTSPTGYTF. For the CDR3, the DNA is TGTGCCAGCAACTATCGTAGTACTACATCCCCCACTGGCTACACCTTC.

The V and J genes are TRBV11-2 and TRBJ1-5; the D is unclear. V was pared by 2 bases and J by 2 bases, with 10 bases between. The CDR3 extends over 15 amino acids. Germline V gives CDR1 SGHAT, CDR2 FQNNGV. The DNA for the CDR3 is TGTGCCAGCAGCTTACGTGCGGGCGGCAATCAGCCCCAGCATTTT. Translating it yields CASSLRAGGNQPQHF.

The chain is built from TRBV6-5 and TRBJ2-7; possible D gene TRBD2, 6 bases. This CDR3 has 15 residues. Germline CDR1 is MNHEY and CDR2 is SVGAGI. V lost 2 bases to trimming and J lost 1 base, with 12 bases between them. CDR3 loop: CASSYGGTGSYEQYF. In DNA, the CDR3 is TGTGCCAGCAGTTACGGGGGGACGGGGTCCTACGAGCAGTACTTC.

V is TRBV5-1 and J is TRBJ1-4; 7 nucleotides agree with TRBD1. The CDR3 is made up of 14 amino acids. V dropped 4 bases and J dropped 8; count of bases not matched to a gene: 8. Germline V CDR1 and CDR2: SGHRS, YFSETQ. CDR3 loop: CASSPDRAREKLFF. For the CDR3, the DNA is TGCGCCAGCAGCCCCGACAGGGCACGGGAAAAACTGTTTTTT.